These 32 T cell receptor beta chains share one sample of origin, sequenced in a study of cytomegalovirus exposure and HLA in healthy donors. 13 Jbeta primers and 60 Vbeta primers were used for the PCR. The table came from immunoSEQ multiplex PCR; TCRdb's copy has only in-frame clones and leaves some out. The sample holds some 54,000 clones, about three quarters seen once. Specimen: PBMCs. The receptors here all came from a man aged 18 to 30 in good health and CMV-seronegative.

The V gene is TRBV18, the J gene TRBJ1-1; D remains ambiguous. Germline CDR1 KGHSH, CDR2 LQKENI. The ends were cut back, 0 bases at V and 6 bases at J, with 17 bases in the middle. The CDR3 extends over 16 amino acids. This CDR3 reads CASSPPLSGLIPEAFF. The CDR3, as DNA: TGTGCCAGCTCACCACCCTTGAGCGGTCTGATCCCTGAAGCTTTCTTT.

This chain links TRBV7-8 with TRBJ1-1; 9 bases map to TRBD1. There are 14 residues in the CDR3. V was pared by 5 bases and J by 4 bases, with 5 bases of the junction left unmatched. Germline V gives CDR1 SGHVS, CDR2 FQNEAQ. This chain's CDR3 is CASSHRQGGTEAFF. CDR3 nucleotides: TGTGCCAGCAGCCATAGACAGGGGGGCACTGAAGCTTTCTTT.

V is TRBV6-5 and J is TRBJ1-5; 10 positions match TRBD1. Losses at the gene ends were 6 bases for V and 7 bases for J; bases not matched to a gene: 6. Looked up from germline, CDR1 is MNHEY and CDR2 is SVGAGI. The CDR3 totals 14 residues. The CDR3 DNA reads TGTGCCAGCAGGTCGACAGGGGGCCAACAGCCCCAGCATTTT. It codes for CASRSTGGQQPQHF.

The chain links TRBV13 to TRBJ2-1; perhaps TRBD1 as D (6 bases). With 7 bases removed from V and 8 bases from J, the gap between germline ends came to 12 bases. The CDR3 has 12 amino acids. Germline V CDR1 and CDR2: PRHDT, FYEKMQ (reference sequence). The CDR3 bases are TGTGCCAGCACCCGGACAGACCATGAGCAGTTCTTC. This encodes CASTRTDHEQFF.

Only a few counts were recorded for this clone. This same CDR3 is encoded by further DNA sequences in the sample. The rearrangement links TRBV28 to TRBJ1-1; D possibly corresponds to TRBD1 (5 bases). The V end was cut by 8 bases, the J end by 1 base, with 11 bases between. Looked up from germline, CDR1 is MDHEN and CDR2 is SYDVKM. The CDR3 totals 13 residues. CDR3 sequence: CASRGVGNTEAFF. The CDR3 DNA sequence: TGTGCCAGCCGGGGGGTCGGGAACACTGAAGCTTTCTTT.

This clone has only one observation. The chain recombines TRBV11-2 with TRBJ2-7; 8 nucleotides line up with TRBD1. The V gene's germline CDR1 is SGHAT and CDR2 FQNNGV. Trimming took 4 bases from V and 6 from J; bases not matched to a gene: 5. The CDR3 loop spans 13 amino acids. Here the CDR3 reads CASSSGQVAEQYF. In DNA form, the CDR3 reads TGTGCCAGCAGCTCGGGACAGGTGGCCGAGCAGTACTTC. Full variable domain (remainder filled in from reference TRBV11-2 and TRBJ2-7): EAGVAQSPRYKIIEKRQSVAFWCNPISGHATLYWYQQILGQGPKLLIQFQNNGVVDDSQLPKDRFSAERLKGVDSTLKIQPAKLEDSAVYLCASSSGQVAEQYFGPGTRLTVT.

V usage is TRBV28 and J usage is TRBJ1-5; the D gene is possibly TRBD1 (6 bases). V shed 7 bases and J shed 6 bases, with 19 bases lying between them. CDR3 length: 15 amino acids. CDR1 and CDR2 from the germline V gene are MDHEN and SYDVKM. The CDR3 DNA sequence: TGTGCCAGCACCCCCACCGGGACACCAATTCAGCCCCAGCATTTT. The encoded protein is CASTPTGTPIQPQHF.

The CDR3 sequence is CASSAERGRDEQYF. The CDR3 coding sequence is TGTGCCAGCAGCGCAGAGCGGGGTAGGGACGAGCAGTACTTC. The chain joins TRBV7-9 to TRBJ2-7; 7 positions match TRBD2. J was trimmed by 5 bases and V by 5 bases; bases with no gene match: 9. Germline CDR1 is SEHNR and CDR2 is FQNEAQ (reference sequence). The CDR3 has 14 residues.

In DNA form, the CDR3 reads TGTGCCAGCAGCACCTCTAGCAACAATGAGCAGTTCTTC. It encodes CASSTSSNNEQFF. The chain carries TRBV7-9 and TRBJ2-1; perhaps TRBD2 as D (5 bases). The V end lost 5 bases, the J end lost 5 bases, and 10 bases lay between the germline ends. This CDR3 is 13 amino acids long. Germline CDR1 SEHNR, CDR2 FQNEAQ (reference sequence).

V gene TRBV12-5 combines with J gene TRBJ2-7, with 11 nucleotides matching TRBD2. CDR1 and CDR2 (germline): LGHNT, FRNRAP. J lost 9 bases, V lost 1 base, and 11 bases had no gene match. The length of the CDR3 is 16 residues. The DNA for the CDR3 is TGTGCTAGTGGTTTGGGGGGACTAGCGGAGCTTGGCTGGCAGTACTTC. Translation gives CASGLGGLAELGWQYF. The full variable domain, its missing parts supplied by reference TRBV12-5 and TRBJ2-7, is DARVTQTPRHKVTEMGQEVTMRCQPILGHNTVFWYRQTMMQGLELLAYFRNRAPLDDSGMPKDRFSAEMPDATLATLKIQPSEPRDSAVYFCASGLGGLAELGWQYFGPGTRLTVT.

The rearrangement uses TRBV4-2 and TRBJ2-6, with TRBD2 matching 8 bases. V was pared by 6 bases and J by 0 bases, with 13 bases of the junction left unmatched. The CDR3 is 19 residues long. Per germline, CDR1 LGHNA and CDR2 YNFKEQ. The CDR3 here is CASRRDLAGFSSGANVLTF. The CDR3 coding sequence is TGTGCCAGCAGGCGGGATCTAGCGGGCTTTTCCTCTGGGGCCAACGTCCTGACTTTC.

V and J are TRBV2 and TRBJ1-1; 9 bases align to TRBD1. The germline V gene has CDR1 SNHLY and CDR2 FYNNEI. The trim removed 4 bases at V and 11 bases at J, leaving 2 bases unmatched. CDR3 length: 11 amino acids. The CDR3 DNA is TGTGCCAGCAGTGGGACAGGGGTTGCTTTCTTT. Translating it yields CASSGTGVAFF.

As regards this clone: One end of the junction varies from germline; a read error may be responsible. V is TRBV7-7 and J is TRBJ2-6; D is undetermined. CDR1 is SSHAT, CDR2 FNYEAQ, per germline (reference sequence). This CDR3 is built from 14 residues. CDR3: CASSSVLGANVLTF. The CDR3 DNA follows: TGTGCTAGCAGCTCGGTTCTTGGGGCCAACGTCCTGACTTTC.

The rearrangement links TRBV6-4 to TRBJ2-1, with 15 bases matching TRBD2. V trimming: 1 base; J trimming: 7 bases; junction bases outside the gene matches: 5. The CDR3 extends over 17 amino acids. Germline-derived CDR1 and CDR2 are MRHNA and SNTAGT. The chain's CDR3 is CASSDWTSGRAANEQFF. CDR3 sequence (DNA): TGTGCCAGCAGTGACTGGACTAGCGGGAGGGCCGCGAATGAGCAGTTCTTC.

The chain links TRBV28 to TRBJ2-1; 10 bases align to TRBD2. The ends lost 6 bases at V and 10 bases at J; junction bases unmatched: 9. CDR3 length: 14 residues. Germline V gene data show CDR1 as MDHEN and CDR2 as SYDVKM. CDR3 sequence (DNA): TGTGCCAGCAGAGGGCTAGCGGGGGCCGCAGAGCAGTTCTTC. Encoded protein: CASRGLAGAAEQFF. Full variable domain (missing parts from reference TRBV28 and TRBJ2-1): DVKVTQSSRYLVKRTGEKVFLECVQDMDHENMFWYRQDPGLGLRLIYFSYDVKMKEKGDIPEGYSVSREKKERFSLILESASTNQTSMYLCASRGLAGAAEQFFGPGTRLTVL.

The chain carries TRBV6-5 and TRBJ1-1; D call uncertain. Germline V gene sequence: CDR1 MNHEY, CDR2 SVGAGI. This CDR3 has 15 residues. V lost 3 bases, J lost 0 bases, and 11 bases lay in between. Here the CDR3 DNA reads TGTGCCAGCAGTTATGGAGTCGGGGTGAACACTGAAGCTTTCTTT. Encoded protein: CASSYGVGVNTEAFF.

The rearrangement joins TRBV7-2 to TRBJ2-1, with D uncertain. This CDR3 region has 18 residues. Trimming cost V 2 bases and J 2 bases, with 19 bases left between them. CDR1 and CDR2 (germline): SGHTA, FQGNSA. CDR3: CASSLITSPSLTYNEQFF. CDR3 DNA: TGTGCCAGCAGCTTAATCACATCACCATCCCTTACCTACAATGAGCAGTTCTTC.

The chain links TRBV7-2 to TRBJ2-1; 13 bases are shared with TRBD2. The CDR3 consists of 16 residues. V gave up 5 bases and J gave up 2 bases; unmatched junction bases: 3. Per germline, CDR1 SGHTA and CDR2 FQGNSA. The CDR3 coding sequence is TGTGCCAGCAGCCAGACTAGCGGGAGGACCTACAATGAGCAGTTCTTC. It is translated as CASSQTSGRTYNEQFF. Looking up the rest from reference TRBV7-2 and TRBJ2-1 gives the full variable domain: GAGVSQSPSNKVTEKGKDVELRCDPISGHTALYWYRQSLGQGLEFLIYFQGNSAPDKSGLPSDRFSAERTGGSVSTLTIQRTQQEDSAVYLCASSQTSGRTYNEQFFGPGTRLTVL.

The chain couples TRBV29-1 to TRBJ2-7; TRBD1 matches at 7 bases. J gave up 1 base and V 0 bases, and 6 bases lay outside the gene matches. Germline CDR1 is SQVTM and CDR2 is ANQGSEA. The CDR3 length is 15 residues. The CDR3: CSVEDQQGPSYEQYF. The DNA for the CDR3 is TGCAGCGTTGAAGACCAACAGGGGCCTTCCTACGAGCAGTACTTC.

In its sample, this clone was seen once. The chain combines TRBV6-1 with TRBJ1-2; 8 bases are a match to TRBD1. The CDR3 spans 15 residues. V was pared by 3 bases and J by 4 bases, with 7 bases of the junction left unmatched. Germline-derived CDR1 and CDR2 are MNHNS and SASEGT. DNA of the CDR3: TGTGCCAGCAGTGAGGCTGGACAGGGAAGCTATGGCTACACCTTC. Translated, it gives CASSEAGQGSYGYTF.

The chain uses TRBV5-5 and TRBJ2-7; 9 bases line up with TRBD1. This CDR3 has 16 amino acids. Germline V gene sequence: CDR1 SGHKS, CDR2 YYEKEE (reference sequence). Losses at the gene ends were 1 base for V and 4 bases for J; bases not matched to a gene: 9. CDR3 sequence reads: CASSLIAGQGLYEQYF. The DNA of the CDR3 is TGTGCCAGCAGCTTGATCGCGGGACAGGGTCTATACGAGCAGTACTTC.

V gene TRBV5-6 combines with J gene TRBJ1-1, with 8 bases that match TRBD1. This CDR3 region has 16 residues. The junction had 7 bases not matched to a gene; V was cut back by 2 bases and J by 1 base. Germline loops: CDR1 SGHDT, CDR2 YYEEEE. The CDR3 region has the DNA TGTGCCAGCAGCTTTAGGGCGACAGGGGCGAACACTGAAGCTTTCTTT. Its translation is CASSFRATGANTEAFF.

In this sample, this clone turned up once. The rearrangement uses TRBV4-2 and TRBJ1-1; perhaps TRBD1 as D (5 bases). Germline V gives CDR1 LGHNA, CDR2 YNFKEQ. This CDR3 has 15 amino acids. Trimming left V 2 bases short and J 4 bases short, with 14 bases between. CDR3 residues: CASSQSGREATEAFF. For the CDR3, the DNA is TGTGCCAGCAGCCAATCCGGCAGGGAGGCCACTGAAGCTTTCTTT.

The rearrangement links TRBV4-2 to TRBJ2-2; 9 bases map to TRBD2. Per the germline V gene, CDR1 is LGHNA and CDR2 is YNFKEQ. The trim removed 10 bases at V and 1 base at J, leaving 10 bases unmatched. The CDR3 loop spans 16 amino acids. This CDR3 reads CAIAAGGRGNTGELFF. CDR3 sequence (DNA): TGTGCCATCGCGGCAGGCGGGAGGGGGAACACCGGGGAGCTGTTTTTT.

This chain uses TRBV30 with TRBJ2-1, with 7 bases that match TRBD2. CDR1 and CDR2 (germline): GTSNPN, SVGIG (reference sequence). This CDR3 has 14 amino acids. V lost 4 bases, J lost 5 bases, and 8 bases stayed unmatched. CDR3 coding DNA: TGTGCCTGGATAGGGACTAACTACCACAATGAGCAGTTCTTC. Residues: CAWIGTNYHNEQFF.

V usage is TRBV5-1 and J usage is TRBJ1-2; D not resolved. The length of the CDR3 is 16 residues. Trimming removed 4 bases from V and 0 bases from J, with 16 bases in between. Per germline, CDR1 SGHRS and CDR2 YFSETQ. This chain's CDR3 is CASSPEISSSNYGYTF. The CDR3 DNA is TGCGCCAGCAGCCCCGAAATCAGTTCCTCTAACTATGGCTACACCTTC. The full variable domain, with the rest looked up from reference TRBV5-1 and TRBJ1-2, is KAGVTQTPRYLIKTRGQQVTLSCSPISGHRSVSWYQQTPGQGLQFLFEYFSETQRNKGNFPGRFSGRQFSNSRSEMNVSTLELGDSALYLCASSPEISSSNYGYTFGSGTRLTVV.

This chain connects TRBV4-1 to TRBJ2-7, with 14 bases matching TRBD2. The germline CDR1 and CDR2 sequences are MGHRA and YSYEKL. Trimming removed 0 bases from V and 4 bases from J; junction bases left unmatched: 14. This CDR3 region has 20 residues. CDR3 coding DNA: TGCGCCAGCAGCCAAGAGTACCGAGAGACTAGCGGGAGGGCCGGGTACGAGCAGTACTTC. This sequence encodes CASSQEYRETSGRAGYEQYF.

The chain combines TRBV28 with TRBJ1-5; no reliable D call. This CDR3 contains 13 residues. Germline lookup yields CDR1 MDHEN and CDR2 SYDVKM. Trimming left V 5 bases short and J 15 bases short, with 20 bases between. The CDR3, as DNA: TGTGCCAGCAGTACCGGGAACACCCGAGGCCTGCATTTT. Its protein is CASSTGNTRGLHF.

This chain joins TRBV6-1 and TRBJ2-7; D remains ambiguous. This CDR3 is 11 amino acids long. From germline, CDR1 is MNHNS and CDR2 SASEGT. V was trimmed by 10 bases and J by 3 bases, leaving 10 bases between them. The CDR3: CATNLGYEQYF. CDR3 bases: TGTGCCACCAATCTAGGCTACGAGCAGTACTTC.

The chain employs TRBV2 and TRBJ1-5; the match to TRBD1 covers 7 bases. Germline CDR1 reads SNHLY; CDR2 reads FYNNEI. The CDR3 loop spans 16 amino acids. Unmatched junction bases numbered 13, after V lost 7 bases and J lost 4 bases. CDR3 loop: CASKYEGASRNQPQHF. DNA of the CDR3: TGTGCCAGCAAGTACGAGGGGGCGTCAAGGAATCAGCCCCAGCATTTT.

There are a few counts of this clone. The V and J genes are TRBV4-1 and TRBJ2-1; 9 nucleotides line up with TRBD2. The trim removed 0 bases at V and 5 bases at J, leaving 5 bases unmatched. There are 16 residues in the CDR3. CDR1 is MGHRA and CDR2 is YSYEKL in the germline V gene. CDR3 nucleotides: TGCGCCAGCAGCCAAGAAGGGTCTAGCGGGAACAATGAGCAGTTCTTC. Translation: CASSQEGSSGNNEQFF.

The CDR3 DNA sequence: TGTGCCTGGAGCCGGACAGGGAGATCGGAAGCTTTCTTT. Amino acids: CAWSRTGRSEAFF. The genes are TRBV30 and TRBJ1-1; 8 bases align to TRBD1. Germline V lookup: CDR1 GTSNPN, CDR2 SVGIG (reference sequence). V trimming: 3 bases; J trimming: 8 bases; junction bases outside the gene matches: 8. This CDR3 spans 13 amino acids.